This T cell receptor beta chain was recovered during a study of CD4 T cell repertoires in COVID-19. Sequencing was performed with immunoSEQ multiplex PCR; in TCRdb, only in-frame clones are kept and a portion is missing. Here the sample spans approximately 75,000 clones, 83% being singletons. Germline V lookup: CDR1 MGHRA, CDR2 YSYEKL. The CDR3 consists of 15 residues. Trimming shortened V by 4 bases and J by 0 bases, and 12 bases separated the two germline ends. The J gene is TRBJ1-2, the V gene TRBV4-1; perhaps TRBD1 as D (6 bases). Source: CD4+ T cells from peripheral blood, taken after recovery from COVID-19. This TCR derives from a human donor who had COVID-19. For the CDR3, the DNA is TGCGCCAGCAGCCGCGACAGGACTTCTAACTATGGCTACACCTTC. This sequence encodes CASSRDRTSNYGYTF.